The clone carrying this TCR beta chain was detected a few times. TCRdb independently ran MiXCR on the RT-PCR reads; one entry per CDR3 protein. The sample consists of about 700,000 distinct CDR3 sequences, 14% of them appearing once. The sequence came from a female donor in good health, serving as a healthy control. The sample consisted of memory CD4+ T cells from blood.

Written as DNA, the CDR3 is TGTGCCAGCAGTTTTTCTAACGCGGGAAATCAGCCCCAGCATTTT. The encoded protein is CASSFSNAGNQPQHF. J is TRBJ1-5 and V is TRBV27; D not certain. The CDR3 length is 15 residues. The germline V and J ends were trimmed by 3 bases and 4 bases, with 13 bases remaining between them. CDR1 MNHEY and CDR2 SMNVEV come from the germline V gene (reference sequence).